This is a list of T cell receptor beta chains from one sample in a study of T cell responses to AZD1222 COVID-19 vaccine. The protocol was immunoSEQ multiplex PCR, while the TCRdb copy is restricted to in-frame clones and leaves out a portion. The sample includes more than 150,000 clones, 90% to 95% seen only once; the top ten take around 1.5%. The source was peripheral blood, collected 28 days after the second AZD1222 dose. The receptors stem from an adult who received the AZD1222 COVID-19 vaccine. CDR3s include the opening cysteine and the closing phenylalanine or tryptophan. D genes are given only for firm matches. Clone sizes are given selectively: once, few, many, or a class where the clone is expanded.

cdr3_aa cdr3_nt j_call v_call d_call clone_size
CASSQALATSNQETQYF TGCGCCAGCAGCCAAGCTCTGGCTACCTCGAACCAAGAGACCCAGTACTTC TRBJ2-5 TRBV4-1 - -
CASSLVVQGASNEQFF TGTGCCAGCAGCTTGGTCGTACAGGGGGCCTCCAATGAGCAGTTCTTC TRBJ2-1 TRBV7-6 TRBD1 -
CSVGVNEQFF TGCAGCGTAGGGGTCAATGAGCAGTTCTTC TRBJ2-1 TRBV29-1 - -
CASSPTGGSGNTIYF TGTGCCAGCAGCCCTACAGGGGGCTCTGGAAACACCATATATTTT TRBJ1-3 TRBV4-2 TRBD1 -
CAWSVRGQGNHQPQHF TGTGCCTGGAGTGTACGGGGGCAGGGCAACCATCAGCCCCAGCATTTT TRBJ1-5 TRBV30 - -
CASSLVLAGGPREQYF TGCGCCAGCAGCTTGGTGCTAGCGGGAGGGCCGAGGGAGCAGTACTTC TRBJ2-7 TRBV5-1 TRBD2 few
CASSFRLDPHEQYF TGTGCCAGCAGCTTCCGACTCGACCCACACGAGCAGTACTTC TRBJ2-7 TRBV5-5 - -
CASTKGRTDTQYF TGTGCCAGTACAAAAGGGAGGACAGATACGCAGTATTTT TRBJ2-3 TRBV19 - -
CASSAQVVLGNTIYF TGTGCCAGCAGCGCACAGGTCGTCTTGGGAAACACCATATATTTT TRBJ1-3 TRBV9 - -
CASSVGQTSTDTQYF TGTGCCAGTAGTGTGGGACAGACTAGCACAGATACGCAGTATTTT TRBJ2-3 TRBV19 TRBD1 -
CASSSLAANTGELFF TGCGCCAGCAGCAGTCTAGCGGCAAACACCGGGGAGCTGTTTTTT TRBJ2-2 TRBV5-1 TRBD2 -
CASSSRDRGNSPLHF TGCGCCAGCAGTTCCCGGGACAGGGGGAATTCACCCCTCCACTTT TRBJ1-6 TRBV23-1 TRBD1 few
CASSRGLTSTDTQYF TGTGCCAGCAGCCGAGGACTTACTAGCACAGATACGCAGTATTTT TRBJ2-3 TRBV7-6 - -
CASSRGGENTEAFF TGTGCCAGCAGTCGAGGGGGAGAGAACACTGAAGCTTTCTTT TRBJ1-1 TRBV2 - -
CASQKDSNLYEQYF TGTGCCAGCCAGAAGGACAGTAACCTCTACGAGCAGTACTTC TRBJ2-7 TRBV2 - -
CASSIGLAGVGETQYF TGCGCCAGCAGCATAGGACTAGCGGGAGTGGGAGAGACCCAGTACTTC TRBJ2-5 TRBV5-1 TRBD2 -
CASSLGIIETQYF TGTGCCAGCAGCCTGGGAATCATTGAGACCCAGTACTTC TRBJ2-5 TRBV12-3/TRBV12-4 - -
CAWSQGVSREQFF TGTGCCTGGAGTCAAGGAGTATCGCGTGAGCAGTTCTTC TRBJ2-1 TRBV30 - -
CAWSVGLPYEQYF TGTGCCTGGAGTGTGGGACTTCCATACGAGCAGTACTTC TRBJ2-7 TRBV30 - -
CASQSGSIYNEQFF TGTGCCAGCCAGAGCGGGAGCATTTACAATGAGCAGTTCTTC TRBJ2-1 TRBV3-1/TRBV3-2 TRBD2 -
CSVDSNTGELFF TGCAGCGTTGATAGTAACACCGGGGAGCTGTTTTTT TRBJ2-2 TRBV29-1 - -
CAISGTSGSNEQFF TGTGCCATCTCCGGGACTAGCGGGAGCAATGAGCAGTTCTTC TRBJ2-1 TRBV10-3 TRBD2 -
CASSVAAASTDTQYF TGTGCCAGCAGCGTAGCGGCGGCTAGCACAGATACGCAGTATTTT TRBJ2-3 TRBV9 - -
CASSSGTKRETQYF TGCGCCAGCAGCAGCGGGACTAAAAGGGAGACCCAGTACTTC TRBJ2-5 TRBV5-1 TRBD2 -
CASSLTGVGELFF TGTGCCAGCAGCTTGACAGGCGTCGGGGAGCTGTTTTTT TRBJ2-2 TRBV7-9 - few
CASSSLQNYGYTF TGTGCCAGCAGCAGTTTACAGAACTATGGCTACACCTTC TRBJ1-2 TRBV5-8 - -
CAISPGQGILMGNQPQHF TGTGCCATCAGTCCGGGACAGGGAATCTTAATGGGGAATCAGCCCCAGCATTTT TRBJ1-5 TRBV10-3 TRBD1 -
CASSERASGANVLTF TGTGCCAGCAGTGAAAGGGCCTCTGGGGCCAACGTCCTGACTTTC TRBJ2-6 TRBV2 - -
CATSPSESWGETQYF TGTGCCACCAGTCCTAGCGAGAGTTGGGGGGAGACCCAGTACTTC TRBJ2-5 TRBV24-1 - once
CASSIRDGYEQYF TGTGCCAGTAGTATTAGGGACGGTTACGAGCAGTACTTC TRBJ2-7 TRBV19 - -
CASINLGEDTQYF TGTGCCAGTATAAACCTGGGGGAAGATACGCAGTATTTT TRBJ2-3 TRBV19 - -
CASSLAPGLGSTDTQYF TGTGCCAGCAGCTTAGCACCGGGACTAGGGAGCACAGATACGCAGTATTTT TRBJ2-3 TRBV7-9 TRBD2 -
CASSPRAGSYEQYF TGTGCCAGTAGTCCCAGGGCAGGTTCCTACGAGCAGTACTTC TRBJ2-7 TRBV19 - -
CASQDRGTGNTIYF TGTGCCAGCCAAGACAGGGGTACAGGAAACACCATATATTTT TRBJ1-3 TRBV18 TRBD1 -
CASSSLTGGHGNIQYF TGTGCCAGCAGCTCTTTGACAGGGGGCCACGGGAACATTCAGTACTTC TRBJ2-4 TRBV7-2 TRBD1 -
CASSYQRSSYEQYF TGTGCCAGCAGTTACCAGCGGAGCTCCTACGAGCAGTACTTC TRBJ2-7 TRBV6-5 - -
CASSYFSYNEQFF TGTGCCAGTAGTTACTTCTCCTACAATGAGCAGTTCTTC TRBJ2-1 TRBV19 - -
CASTTGPGSEQYF TGTGCCAGTACGACCGGACCCGGGTCGGAGCAGTACTTC TRBJ2-7 TRBV19 - once
CASSQGGYTYEQYF TGTGCCAGCAGCCAAGGAGGCTACACCTACGAGCAGTACTTC TRBJ2-7 TRBV3-1/TRBV3-2 - -
CAWSGDRAATNEKLFF TGTGCCTGGAGTGGAGACAGGGCTGCAACTAATGAAAAACTGTTTTTT TRBJ1-4 TRBV30 TRBD1 -
CASSFSRTTGELFF TGTGCCAGCAGCTTTAGCCGCACCACCGGGGAGCTGTTTTTT TRBJ2-2 TRBV5-6 - -
CASSLSGGIGDGYTF TGTGCCAGCAGCTTATCAGGGGGCATCGGGGATGGCTACACCTTC TRBJ1-2 TRBV9 TRBD1 -